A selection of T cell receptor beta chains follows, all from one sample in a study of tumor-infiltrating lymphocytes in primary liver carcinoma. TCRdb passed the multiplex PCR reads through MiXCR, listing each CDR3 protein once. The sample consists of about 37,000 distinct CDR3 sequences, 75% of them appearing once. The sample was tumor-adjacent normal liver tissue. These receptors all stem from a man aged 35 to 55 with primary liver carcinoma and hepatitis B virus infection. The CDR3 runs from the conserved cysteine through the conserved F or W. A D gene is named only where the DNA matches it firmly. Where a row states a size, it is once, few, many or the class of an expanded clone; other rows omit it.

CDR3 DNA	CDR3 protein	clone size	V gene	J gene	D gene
TGCAGCGCCCCCGTAAGAAGGGGCGACACCGGGGAACTGTTTTTT	CSAPVRRGDTGELFF	once	TRBV29-1	TRBJ2-2	-
TGTGACAGCAGCTTCCAAGGGTTGAACGAGCAGTACTTC	CDSSFQGLNEQYF	-	TRBV5-6	TRBJ2-7	-
TGTGCCAGCAAGGGCAGGTTTCCTTCAGGGGCCAGCGTCTTGACTTTC	CASKGRFPSGASVLTF	-	TRBV6-2/TRBV6-3	TRBJ2-6	-
TGTGCCAGCAGTGCGGCACATGGCCAATACAAGCAGTACTTC	CASSAAHGQYKQYF	once	TRBV6-1	TRBJ2-7	-
TGTGCCAGCAGTCTCGGGCAGAATAATGAGGAGTTCTTC	CASSLGQNNEEFF	-	TRBV12-3/TRBV12-4	TRBJ2-1	-
TGTGCCAGCAACTTACGAAGAACGTCGGGTGGGGAGGATGAGCGGTTCTTC	CASNLRRTSGGEDERFF	-	TRBV7-9	TRBJ2-1	-
TGCGGCGTTGAGTCCGCGGCGGGTAGATCGGAGACTCAGTACTTC	CGVESAAGRSETQYF	-	TRBV29-1	TRBJ2-5	-
TGTGCTTGCAGCTCCCCCGAGGGCTCTGGGGCCAACGTCCTGACTTTC	CACSSPEGSGANVLTF	-	TRBV7-8	TRBJ2-6	-
TGCGCCAGCAGCCCGGGGGTAGCGGGAGTGATGGCAGATACGCAGTATTTT	CASSPGVAGVMADTQYF	-	TRBV5-1	TRBJ2-3	TRBD2
TGTGCCAGCAGCTCGCAATGGAGGACCAGGTCGGGAGATACGCAGTATTTT	CASSSQWRTRSGDTQYF	-	TRBV7-9	TRBJ2-3	-
TGTGCCAGCAGCCGGCCGACGTTGTTCTTC	CASSRPTLFF	-	TRBV14	TRBJ2-1	-
TGTGCCTGCAGTCCCGACTGGGAGACCCAGTGCTTC	CACSPDWETQCF	-	TRBV6-5	TRBJ2-5	-
TGCGCCAGCAGCCAAGGCCCGGGACAGGGGGCCCCCGAGCAGTACTTC	CASSQGPGQGAPEQYF	many	TRBV4-1	TRBJ2-7	TRBD1
TGTGTCACACAGGAGGTGAACATTGAAGCTTTCTTT	CVTQEVNIEAFF	-	TRBV6-1	TRBJ1-1	-